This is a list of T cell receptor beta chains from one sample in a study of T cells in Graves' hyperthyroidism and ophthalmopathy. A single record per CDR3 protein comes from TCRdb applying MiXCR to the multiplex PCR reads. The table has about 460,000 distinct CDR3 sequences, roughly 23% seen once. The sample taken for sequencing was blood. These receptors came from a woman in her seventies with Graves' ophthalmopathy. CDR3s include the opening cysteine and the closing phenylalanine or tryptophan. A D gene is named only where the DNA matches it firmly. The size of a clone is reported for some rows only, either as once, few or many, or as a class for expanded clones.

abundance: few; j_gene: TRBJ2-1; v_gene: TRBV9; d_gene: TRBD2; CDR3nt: TGTGCCAGCATGAGGACGGGAGGTGAGCAGTTCTTC; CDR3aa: CASMRTGGEQFF
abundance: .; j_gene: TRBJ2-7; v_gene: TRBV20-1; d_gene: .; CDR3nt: TGCAGTGCTAGTCGCGGGTACGAGCAGTACTTC; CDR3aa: CSASRGYEQYF
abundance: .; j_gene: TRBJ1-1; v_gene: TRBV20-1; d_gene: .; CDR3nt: TGCAGTGCTAGGAAGGAGGGTCCGAACACTGAAGCTTTCTTT; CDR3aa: CSARKEGPNTEAFF
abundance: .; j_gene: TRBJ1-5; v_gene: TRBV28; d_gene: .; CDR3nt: TGTGCCAGCAGCCCCTTGATGGGTAGCAATCAGCCCCAGCATTTT; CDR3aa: CASSPLMGSNQPQHF
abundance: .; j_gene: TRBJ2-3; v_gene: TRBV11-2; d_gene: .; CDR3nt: TGTGCCAGCAGCTCAGCGGGCGGGGGCACAGATACGCAGTATTTT; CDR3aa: CASSSAGGGTDTQYF
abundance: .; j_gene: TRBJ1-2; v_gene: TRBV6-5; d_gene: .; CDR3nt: TGTGCCAGCAGTTACAGGGGCAGGGTAGGGGATGGCTACACCTTC; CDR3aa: CASSYRGRVGDGYTF
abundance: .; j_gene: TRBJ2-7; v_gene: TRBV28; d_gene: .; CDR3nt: TGTGCCAGCAGTTTTCGAGGAGTCGGCGAGCAGTACTTC; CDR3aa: CASSFRGVGEQYF
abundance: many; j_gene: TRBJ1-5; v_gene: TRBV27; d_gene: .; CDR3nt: TGTGCCAGCAGCAAGGACAGACTTAGCAATCAGCCCCAGCATTTT; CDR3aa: CASSKDRLSNQPQHF
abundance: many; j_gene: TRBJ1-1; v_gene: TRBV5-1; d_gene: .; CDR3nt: TGCGCCAGCAGCTTGGCCTTTTTTACTGAAGCTTTCTTT; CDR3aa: CASSLAFFTEAFF
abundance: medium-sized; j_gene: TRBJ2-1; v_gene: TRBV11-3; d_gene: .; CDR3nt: TGTGCCAGCAGCTTAGAGGCCAGCTCCTACAATGAGCAGTTCTTC; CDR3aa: CASSLEASSYNEQFF
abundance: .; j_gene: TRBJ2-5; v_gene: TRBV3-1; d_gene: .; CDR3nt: TGTGCCAGCAGCCAAGATGAGTGCAGGCAAGAGACCCAGTACTTC; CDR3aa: CASSQDECRQETQYF
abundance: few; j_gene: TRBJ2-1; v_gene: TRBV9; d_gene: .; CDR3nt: TGTGCCAGCAGCCGAGCGGGCGGTAACAATGAGCAGTTCTTC; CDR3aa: CASSRAGGNNEQFF
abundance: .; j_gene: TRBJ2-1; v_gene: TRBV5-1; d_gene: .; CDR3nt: TGCGCCAGCAGCCTGGAGGCCAACTACAATGAGCAGTTCTTC; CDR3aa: CASSLEANYNEQFF
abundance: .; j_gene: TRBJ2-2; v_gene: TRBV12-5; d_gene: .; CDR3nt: TGTGCTAGTGGTCCAGAGGTCGCGCTGTTTTTT; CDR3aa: CASGPEVALFF
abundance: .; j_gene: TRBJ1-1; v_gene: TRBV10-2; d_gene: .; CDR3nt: TGCGCCAGCAGTGAAACAGTTGAAGCTTTCTTT; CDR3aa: CASSETVEAFF
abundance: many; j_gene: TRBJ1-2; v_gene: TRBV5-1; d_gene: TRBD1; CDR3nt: TGCGCCAGCAGTAGACAGGGGGACTTCGGCTACACCTTC; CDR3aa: CASSRQGDFGYTF
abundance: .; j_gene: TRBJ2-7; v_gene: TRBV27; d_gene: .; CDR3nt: TGTGCCAGCAGCCGACTAGGGGGGGGCGGATACGAGCAGTACTTC; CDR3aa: CASSRLGGGGYEQYF
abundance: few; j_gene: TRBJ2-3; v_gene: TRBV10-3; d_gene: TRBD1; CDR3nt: TGTGCCATCAGTGAGTCGAGACAGGGGGGTCGATCTAGCACAGATACGCAGTATTTT; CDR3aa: CAISESRQGGRSSTDTQYF
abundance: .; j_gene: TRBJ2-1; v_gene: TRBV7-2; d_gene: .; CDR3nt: TGTGCCAGCAGCTTGTCAGGACACGAGCAGTTCTTC; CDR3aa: CASSLSGHEQFF
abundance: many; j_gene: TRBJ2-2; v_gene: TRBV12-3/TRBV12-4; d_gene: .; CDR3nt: TGTGCCAGCAGTTTAGCGGACGCGAACACCGGGGAGCTGTTTTTT; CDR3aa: CASSLADANTGELFF
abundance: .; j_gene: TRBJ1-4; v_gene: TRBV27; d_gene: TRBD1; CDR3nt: TGTGCCAGCAGTCGGACAGGGGATCATGAAAAACTGTTTTTT; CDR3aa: CASSRTGDHEKLFF
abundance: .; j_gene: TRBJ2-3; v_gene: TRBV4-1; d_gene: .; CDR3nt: TGCGCCAGCAGCCAACTGGGGTATACGCAGTATTTT; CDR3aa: CASSQLGYTQYF
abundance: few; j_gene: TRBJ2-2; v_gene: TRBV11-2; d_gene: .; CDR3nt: TGTGCCAGCAGCCAGAGGGCTAGCGCGAACACCGGGGAGCTGTTTTTT; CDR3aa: CASSQRASANTGELFF
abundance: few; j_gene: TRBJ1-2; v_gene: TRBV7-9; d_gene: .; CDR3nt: TGTGCCAGCAGCTCTAACATGAACTATGGCTACACCTTC; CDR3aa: CASSSNMNYGYTF
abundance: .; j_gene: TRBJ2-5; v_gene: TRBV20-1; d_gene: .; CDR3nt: TGCAGTGCTAGGGAGTATCGAGAGACCCAGTACTTC; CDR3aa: CSAREYRETQYF
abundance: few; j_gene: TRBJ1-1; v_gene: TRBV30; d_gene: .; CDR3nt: TGTGCCTGGGAGATGAACACTGAAGCTTTCTTT; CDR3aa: CAWEMNTEAFF
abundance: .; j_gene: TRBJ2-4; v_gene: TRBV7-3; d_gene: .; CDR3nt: TGTGCCAGCAGCTTAGGTCCAGGGCAAAACATTCAGTACTTC; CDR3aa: CASSLGPGQNIQYF
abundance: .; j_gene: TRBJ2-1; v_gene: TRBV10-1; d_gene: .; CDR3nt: TGCGCCAGCGTGGGGACCGTTATAAGCTCCTACAATGAGCAGTTCTTC; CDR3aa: CASVGTVISSYNEQFF
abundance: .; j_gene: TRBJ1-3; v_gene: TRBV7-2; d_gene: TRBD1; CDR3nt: TGTGCCAGCAGCCTCACAGGGGGCGGTGGAAACACCATATATTTT; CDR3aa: CASSLTGGGGNTIYF
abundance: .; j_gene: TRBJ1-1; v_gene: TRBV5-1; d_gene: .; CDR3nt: TGCGCCAGCAGCTTGGCCCAGGGAATCGTGAACACTGAAGCTTTCTTT; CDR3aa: CASSLAQGIVNTEAFF
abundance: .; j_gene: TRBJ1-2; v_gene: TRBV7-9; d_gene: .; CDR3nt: TGTGCCAGCAGCTGGGACAAACCTAACTATGGCTACACCTTC; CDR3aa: CASSWDKPNYGYTF
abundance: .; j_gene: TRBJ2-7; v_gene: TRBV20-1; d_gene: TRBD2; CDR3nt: TGCAGTGCTAGAGATCTTGGACTAGATCTATACGAGCAGTACTTC; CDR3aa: CSARDLGLDLYEQYF
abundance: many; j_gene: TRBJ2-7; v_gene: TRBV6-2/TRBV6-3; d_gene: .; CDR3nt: TGTGCCAGCAGTTCCCAACTAATCTACGAGCAGTACTTC; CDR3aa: CASSSQLIYEQYF
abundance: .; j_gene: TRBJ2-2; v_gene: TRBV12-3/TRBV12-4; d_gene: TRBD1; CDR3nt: TGTGCCAGCATATTTGGGACAGGGGTTGCCGGGGAGCTGTTTTTT; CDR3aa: CASIFGTGVAGELFF
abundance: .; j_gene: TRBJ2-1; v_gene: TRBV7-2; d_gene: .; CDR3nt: TGTACCAGCAGCTTAGAACCGGGGAGCGGTTACAATGAGCAGTTCTTC; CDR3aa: CTSSLEPGSGYNEQFF
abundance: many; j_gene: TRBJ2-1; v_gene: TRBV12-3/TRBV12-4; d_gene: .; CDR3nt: TGTGCCAGCAGTCCCGGGACATCCTATAAGGGGAATGAGCAGTTCTTC; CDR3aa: CASSPGTSYKGNEQFF
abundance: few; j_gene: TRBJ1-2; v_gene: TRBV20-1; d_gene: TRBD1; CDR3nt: TGCAGTGCTAGCTACAGGGGAAACTATGGCTACACCTTC; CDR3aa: CSASYRGNYGYTF
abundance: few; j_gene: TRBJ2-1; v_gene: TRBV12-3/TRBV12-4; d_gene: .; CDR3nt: TGTGCCAGCGGGGACTCCATCTCCTACAATGAGCAGTTCTTC; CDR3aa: CASGDSISYNEQFF
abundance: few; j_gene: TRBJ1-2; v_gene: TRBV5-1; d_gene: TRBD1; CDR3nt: TGCGCCAGCAGCCCCCAGGACAGGGGGTCTGACACCTTC; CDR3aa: CASSPQDRGSDTF
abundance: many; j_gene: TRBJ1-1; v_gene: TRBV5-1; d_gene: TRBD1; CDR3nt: TGCGCCAGCAGCCCTGACAGGGGGACGGGCACTGAAGCTTTCTTT; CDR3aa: CASSPDRGTGTEAFF
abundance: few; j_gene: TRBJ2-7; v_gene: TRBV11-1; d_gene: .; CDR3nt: TGTGCCAGCAGCCGGGACATCTTCTACGAGCAGTACTTC; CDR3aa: CASSRDIFYEQYF
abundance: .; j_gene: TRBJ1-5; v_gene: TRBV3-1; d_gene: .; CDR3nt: TGTGCCAGCAGCCAAGGTAGTTCCATCAATCAGCCCCAGCATTTT; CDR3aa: CASSQGSSINQPQHF
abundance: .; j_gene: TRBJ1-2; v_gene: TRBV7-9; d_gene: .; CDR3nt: TGTGCCAGCAGGGGCCTTAACTATGGCTACACCTTC; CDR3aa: CASRGLNYGYTF
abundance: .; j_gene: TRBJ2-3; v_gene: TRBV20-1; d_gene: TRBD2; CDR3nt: TGCAGTGCTCAAGGGGGACTAGCGACAGATACGCAGTATTTT; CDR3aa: CSAQGGLATDTQYF
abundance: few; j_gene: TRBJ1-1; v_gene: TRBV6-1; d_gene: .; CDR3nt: TGTGCCAGCAGTGAATTTGCCAGCCTCATGAACACTGAAGCTTTCTTT; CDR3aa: CASSEFASLMNTEAFF
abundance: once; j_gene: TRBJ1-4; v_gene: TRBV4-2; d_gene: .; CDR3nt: TGTGCCAGCAGCCAAGATATACAGGATGGATCTGAAAAACTGTTTTTT; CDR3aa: CASSQDIQDGSEKLFF
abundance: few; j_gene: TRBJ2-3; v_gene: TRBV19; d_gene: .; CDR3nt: TGTGCCAGTACGATCGGGACATTAAGCACAGATACGCAGTATTTT; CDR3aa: CASTIGTLSTDTQYF
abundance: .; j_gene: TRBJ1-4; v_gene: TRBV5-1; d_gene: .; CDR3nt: TGCGCCAGCAGCGAGTCAGGGTGGAGGGGTGAAAAACTGTTTTTT; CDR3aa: CASSESGWRGEKLFF
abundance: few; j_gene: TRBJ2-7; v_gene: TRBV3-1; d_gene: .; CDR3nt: TGTGCCAGCAGCCTTTCAGCGGTCAACCACGAGCAGTACTTC; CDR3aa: CASSLSAVNHEQYF
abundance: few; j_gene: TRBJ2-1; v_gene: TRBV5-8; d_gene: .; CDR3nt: TGTGCCAGCAGCTTGGGGGCAGGGAGTGGCACTGAGCAGTTCTTC; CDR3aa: CASSLGAGSGTEQFF